This T cell receptor (beta chain) was captured by sequencing in a study of shared clonotypes between healthy human individuals. Study background: In total, the donors were two women and a few men aged 18 to 49. Overall study results and limits: Non-shared clonotypes showed lower generation probabilities than clonotypes common to all four donors. Represented diversity, genetic and exposure-history alike, was limited by few donors. Roughly 5% of naive CD4 clonotypes were shared across four donors.

With respect to this clone: Its antigen remains unknown. The sample has other DNA sequences that encode this CDR3 too.

This CDR3 has 14 residues. V lost 5 bases, J lost 0 bases, and 2 bases stayed unmatched. Germline CDR1 is SGHTA and CDR2 is FQGNSA. The data were produced by immunoSEQ multiplex PCR, yet TCRdb's version contains in-frame clones alone and is incomplete. The data hold millions of clones, with around nine tenths observed a single time. The TCR sequence derives from a man between 18 and 29 years old in good health. Specimen: naive CD4+ T cells sorted from blood. As for subset: CD45RA+ positively selected. The chain links TRBV7-2 to TRBJ2-3, with 7 bases matching TRBD1. CDR3 nucleotides: TGTGCCAGCAGCCGACAGGGTAGCACAGATACGCAGTATTTT. It codes for CASSRQGSTDTQYF.